A single sample gave rise to the 8 T cell receptor beta chains below, sequenced in a study of glioma-infiltrating T cells after dendritic cell vaccination. The repertoire was sequenced with immunoSEQ multiplex PCR; TCRdb's copy has only in-frame clones and lacks some. The profile shows about 73,000 clones, over 75% of them singletons. Here the sequenced sample was blood, taken before dendritic cell vaccination. Source of these receptors: a human donor with glioblastoma.

DNA of the CDR3: TGCGCCAGCAGCTTGGGGTGGACAACCTATGGCTACACCTTC. Translation gives CASSLGWTTYGYTF. The V and J genes are TRBV5-1 and TRBJ1-2, with D tentatively TRBD1 (5 bases). The CDR3 sequence is 14 residues long. Germline-derived CDR1 and CDR2 are SGHRS and YFSETQ. The germline V and J ends were trimmed by 0 bases and 4 bases, with 10 bases remaining between them.

This clone has only one observation. The CDR3 coding sequence is TGTGCCAGCAGTGTACAGGAGAACACTGAAGCTTTCTTT. Its protein is CASSVQENTEAFF. The rearrangement uses TRBV6-4 and TRBJ1-1; tentatively, D is TRBD1 (5 bases). V was trimmed by 4 bases and J by 1 base, leaving 7 bases between them. The V gene's germline CDR1 is MRHNA and CDR2 SNTAGT. The CDR3 contains 13 residues.

The chain links TRBV29-1 to TRBJ1-1, with D unclear. CDR3 length equals 11 residues. CDR1 and CDR2 from the germline V gene are SQVTM and ANQGSEA. V lost 4 bases and J lost 1, with 4 bases in between. In DNA, the CDR3 is TGCAGCGTTGTGCGGAACACTGAAGCTTTCTTT. Its translation: CSVVRNTEAFF.

The rearrangement uses TRBV7-9 and TRBJ2-4, with a tentative D call TRBD1 (5 bases). This CDR3 contains 15 residues. In germline, CDR1 is SEHNR, CDR2 FQNEAQ (reference sequence). Between the trimmed V and J ends, which lost 1 base and 8 bases, there was a span of 15 bases. CDR3 amino acids: CASSLEGARLDIQYF. The CDR3 DNA follows: TGTGCCAGCAGCTTAGAAGGGGCACGCCTGGACATTCAGTACTTC.

The chain links TRBV9 to TRBJ2-3; 12 bases are shared with TRBD2. The CDR3 spans 17 residues. V lost 4 bases and J lost 4; bases outside the gene matches: 10. CDR1 and CDR2 from the germline V gene are SGDLS and YYNGEE. The CDR3 region is CASSPRLAGVMADTQYF. Written as DNA, the CDR3 is TGTGCCAGCAGCCCCAGACTAGCGGGAGTAATGGCAGATACGCAGTATTTT.

This chain links TRBV7-2 with TRBJ2-1; unclear D gene. The V end lost 2 bases, the J end lost 6 bases, and 11 bases lay between the germline ends. The CDR3 has 14 residues. Germline V lookup: CDR1 SGHTA, CDR2 FQGNSA. The CDR3, as DNA: TGTGCCAGCAGCTTACGACTGACGGTCAATGAGCAGTTCTTC. Its translation: CASSLRLTVNEQFF. Full variable domain (rest looked up from reference TRBV7-2 and TRBJ2-1): GAGVSQSPSNKVTEKGKDVELRCDPISGHTALYWYRQSLGQGLEFLIYFQGNSAPDKSGLPSDRFSAERTGGSVSTLTIQRTQQEDSAVYLCASSLRLTVNEQFFGPGTRLTVL.

The V gene is TRBV7-8, the J gene TRBJ1-1; no clear D. Germline assignment: CDR1 SGHVS and CDR2 FQNEAQ. The CDR3 is 15 residues long. The ends were cut back, 0 bases at V and 1 base at J, with 9 bases in the middle. The CDR3 loop is CASSLALVRNTEAFF. The CDR3, as DNA: TGTGCCAGCAGCTTAGCGCTGGTGAGGAACACTGAAGCTTTCTTT. Full variable domain (missing parts from reference TRBV7-8 and TRBJ1-1): GAGVSQSPRYKVAKRGQDVALRCDPISGHVSLFWYQQALGQGPEFLTYFQNEAQLDKSGLPSDRFFAERPEGSVSTLKIQRTQQEDSAVYLCASSLALVRNTEAFFGQGTRLTVV.

Comments on this clone: In the same sample, other DNA sequences code for this CDR3. V and J are TRBV5-6 and TRBJ1-1, with 7 bases lining up with TRBD1. The CDR3 loop spans 16 amino acids. Germline V gene lookup returns CDR1 SGHDT and CDR2 YYEEEE. V lost 4 bases and J lost 6; bases outside the gene matches: 15. The CDR3 DNA reads as TGTGCCAGCAGCCAAGGGACAGCCCCAATGGGGTCTGAAGCTTTCTTT. Protein sequence: CASSQGTAPMGSEAFF.